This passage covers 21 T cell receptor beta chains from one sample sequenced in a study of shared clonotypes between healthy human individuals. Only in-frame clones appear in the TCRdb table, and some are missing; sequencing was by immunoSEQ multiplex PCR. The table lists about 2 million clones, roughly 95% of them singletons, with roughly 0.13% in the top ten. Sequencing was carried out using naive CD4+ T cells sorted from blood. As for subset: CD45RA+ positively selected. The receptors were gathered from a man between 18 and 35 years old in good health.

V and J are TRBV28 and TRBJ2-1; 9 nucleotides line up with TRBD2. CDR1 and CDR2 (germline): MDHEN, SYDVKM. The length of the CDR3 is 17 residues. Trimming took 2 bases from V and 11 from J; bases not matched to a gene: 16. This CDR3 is CASSLRSSGVAGEKQFF. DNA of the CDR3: TGTGCCAGCAGTTTACGGTCTAGCGGGGTAGCCGGGGAAAAGCAGTTCTTC.

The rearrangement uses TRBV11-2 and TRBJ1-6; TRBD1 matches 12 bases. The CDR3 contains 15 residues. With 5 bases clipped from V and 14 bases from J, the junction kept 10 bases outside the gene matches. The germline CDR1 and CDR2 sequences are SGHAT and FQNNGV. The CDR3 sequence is CASSPGTGGPFSLHF. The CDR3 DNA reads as TGTGCCAGCAGCCCAGGGACAGGGGGCCCCTTTTCCCTCCACTTT. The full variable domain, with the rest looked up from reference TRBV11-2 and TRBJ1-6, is EAGVAQSPRYKIIEKRQSVAFWCNPISGHATLYWYQQILGQGPKLLIQFQNNGVVDDSQLPKDRFSAERLKGVDSTLKIQPAKLEDSAVYLCASSPGTGGPFSLHFGNGTRLTVT.

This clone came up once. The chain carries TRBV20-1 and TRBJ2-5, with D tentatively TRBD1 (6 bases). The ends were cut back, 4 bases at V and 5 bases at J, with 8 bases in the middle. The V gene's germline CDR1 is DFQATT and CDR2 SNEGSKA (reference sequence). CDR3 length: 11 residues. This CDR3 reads CSAMGAETQYF. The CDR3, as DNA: TGCAGTGCTATGGGGGCTGAGACCCAGTACTTC.

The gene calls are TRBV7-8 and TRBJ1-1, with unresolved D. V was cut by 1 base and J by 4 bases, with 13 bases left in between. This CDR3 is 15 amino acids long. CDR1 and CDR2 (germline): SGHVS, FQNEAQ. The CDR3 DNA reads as TGTGCCAGCAGCTTAGTGGGGTCTCTCCCCACTGAAGCTTTCTTT. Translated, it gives CASSLVGSLPTEAFF.

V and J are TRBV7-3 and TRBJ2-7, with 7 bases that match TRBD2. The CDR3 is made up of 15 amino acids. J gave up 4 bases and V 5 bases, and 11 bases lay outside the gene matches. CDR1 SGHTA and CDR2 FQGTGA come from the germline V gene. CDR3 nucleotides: TGTGCCAGCAGCCCCGCCTCCGGGGGGACTTACGAGCAGTACTTC. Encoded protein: CASSPASGGTYEQYF.

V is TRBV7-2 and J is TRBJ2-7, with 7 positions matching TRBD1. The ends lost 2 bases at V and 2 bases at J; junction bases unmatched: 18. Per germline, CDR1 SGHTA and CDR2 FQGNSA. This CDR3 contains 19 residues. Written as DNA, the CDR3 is TGTGCCAGCAGCTTACGGCCCCGGAGTTTGACAGGGCCGACCTACGAGCAGTACTTC. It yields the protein CASSLRPRSLTGPTYEQYF.

The CDR3 region is CSVEKNAAAQPQHF. CDR3 in DNA: TGCAGCGTTGAAAAAAATGCGGCAGCCCAGCCCCAGCATTTT. The chain employs TRBV29-1 and TRBJ1-5; D uncertain. Looked up from germline, CDR1 is SQVTM and CDR2 is ANQGSEA. The CDR3 runs 14 residues. V lost 2 bases to trimming and J lost 7 bases, with 15 bases between them.

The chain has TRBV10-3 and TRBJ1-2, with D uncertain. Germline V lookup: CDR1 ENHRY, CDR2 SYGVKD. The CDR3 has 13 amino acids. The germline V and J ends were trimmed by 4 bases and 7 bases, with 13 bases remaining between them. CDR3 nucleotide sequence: TGTGCCATCAGTGTCGGGGTCCAGAGTGGCTACACCTTC. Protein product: CAISVGVQSGYTF.

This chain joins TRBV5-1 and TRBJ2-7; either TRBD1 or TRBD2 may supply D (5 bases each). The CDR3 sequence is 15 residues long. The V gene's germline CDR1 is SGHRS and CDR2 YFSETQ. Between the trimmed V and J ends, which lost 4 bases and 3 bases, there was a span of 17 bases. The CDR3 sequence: CASSARDGQVYEQYF. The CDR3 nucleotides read TGCGCCAGCAGCGCCAGGGACGGACAAGTCTACGAGCAGTACTTC.

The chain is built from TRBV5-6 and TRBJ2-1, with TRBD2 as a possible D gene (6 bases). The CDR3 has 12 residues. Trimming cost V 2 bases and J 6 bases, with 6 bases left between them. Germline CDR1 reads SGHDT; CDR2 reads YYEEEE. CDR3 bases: TGTGCCAGCAGCTTACTAGCCAATGAGCAGTTCTTC. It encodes CASSLLANEQFF.

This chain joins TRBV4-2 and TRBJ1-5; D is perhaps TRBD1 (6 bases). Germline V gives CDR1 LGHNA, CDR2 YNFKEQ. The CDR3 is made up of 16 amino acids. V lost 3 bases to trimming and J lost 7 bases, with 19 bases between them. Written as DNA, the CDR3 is TGTGCCAGCAGCCAGTCCCCAGGGGCGGCCTCACAGCCCCAGCATTTT. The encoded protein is CASSQSPGAASQPQHF.

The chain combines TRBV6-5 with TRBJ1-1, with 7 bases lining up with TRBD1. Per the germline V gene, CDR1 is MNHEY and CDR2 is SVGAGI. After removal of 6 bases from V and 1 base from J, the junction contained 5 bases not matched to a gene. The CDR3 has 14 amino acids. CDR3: CASSRTGRNTEAFF. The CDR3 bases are TGTGCCAGCAGCAGGACAGGCAGGAACACTGAAGCTTTCTTT.

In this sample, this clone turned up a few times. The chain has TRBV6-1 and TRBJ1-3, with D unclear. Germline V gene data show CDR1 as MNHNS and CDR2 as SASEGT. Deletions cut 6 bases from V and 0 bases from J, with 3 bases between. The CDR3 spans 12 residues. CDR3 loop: CASSLSGNTIYF. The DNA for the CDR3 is TGTGCCAGCAGCCTCTCTGGAAACACCATATATTTT.

CDR3 protein: CASSERGGLIFSGANVLTF. The CDR3 DNA reads as TGTGCCAGCAGTGAGCGCGGAGGCCTAATCTTTTCTGGGGCCAACGTCCTGACTTTC. The chain couples TRBV6-1 to TRBJ2-6; possible D gene TRBD2, 5 bases. The CDR3 sequence is 19 residues long. Germline loops: CDR1 MNHNS, CDR2 SASEGT. Trimming pared 3 bases from V and 1 base from J, leaving 19 bases between.

The CDR3 DNA is TGTGCCTTTACACCGGGACAGGGGTCCTTTTTCTCCTACGAGCAGTACTTC. Amino acids: CAFTPGQGSFFSYEQYF. This chain joins TRBV30 and TRBJ2-7, with 10 bases lining up with TRBD1. CDR1 GTSNPN and CDR2 SVGIG come from the germline V gene (reference sequence). Germline trimming cut 7 bases from V and 0 bases from J; bases unmatched to any gene: 15. CDR3 length: 17 residues. The full variable domain, with the rest looked up from reference TRBV30 and TRBJ2-7, is SQTIHQWPATLVQPVGSPLSLECTVEGTSNPNLYWYRQAAGRGLQLLFYSVGIGQISSEVPQNLSASRPQDRQFILSSKKLLLSDSGFYLCAFTPGQGSFFSYEQYFGPGTRLTVT.

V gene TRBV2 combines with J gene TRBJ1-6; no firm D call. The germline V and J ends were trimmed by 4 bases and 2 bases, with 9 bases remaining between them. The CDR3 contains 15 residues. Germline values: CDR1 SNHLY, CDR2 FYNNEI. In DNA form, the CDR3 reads TGTGCCAGCAGTGGGGAGATGACCTATAATTCACCCCTCCACTTT. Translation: CASSGEMTYNSPLHF.

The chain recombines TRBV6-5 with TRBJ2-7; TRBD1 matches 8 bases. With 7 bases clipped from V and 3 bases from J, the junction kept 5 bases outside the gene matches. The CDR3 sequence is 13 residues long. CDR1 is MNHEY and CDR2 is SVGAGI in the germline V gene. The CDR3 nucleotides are TGTGCCAGCAAAGACAGGGGAGGCTACGAGCAGTACTTC. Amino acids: CASKDRGGYEQYF.

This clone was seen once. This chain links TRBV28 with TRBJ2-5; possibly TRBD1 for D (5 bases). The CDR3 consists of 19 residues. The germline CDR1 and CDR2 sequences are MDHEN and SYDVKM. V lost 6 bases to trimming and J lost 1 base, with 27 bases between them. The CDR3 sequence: CASSVFVVFRAGPQETQYF. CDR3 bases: TGTGCCAGCAGCGTCTTCGTTGTGTTCAGGGCCGGACCCCAAGAGACCCAGTACTTC.

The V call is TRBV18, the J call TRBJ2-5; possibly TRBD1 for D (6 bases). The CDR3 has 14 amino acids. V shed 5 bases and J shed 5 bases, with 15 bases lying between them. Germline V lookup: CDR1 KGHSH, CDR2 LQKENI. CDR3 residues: CASSSQGSVETQYF. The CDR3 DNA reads TGTGCCAGCTCATCACAGGGAAGTGTGGAGACCCAGTACTTC.

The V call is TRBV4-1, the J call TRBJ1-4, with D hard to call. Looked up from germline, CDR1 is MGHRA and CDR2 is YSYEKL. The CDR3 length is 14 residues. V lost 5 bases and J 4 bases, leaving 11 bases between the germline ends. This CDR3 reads CASSTERSNEKLFF. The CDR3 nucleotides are TGCGCCAGCAGCACCGAAAGGAGTAATGAAAAACTGTTTTTT.

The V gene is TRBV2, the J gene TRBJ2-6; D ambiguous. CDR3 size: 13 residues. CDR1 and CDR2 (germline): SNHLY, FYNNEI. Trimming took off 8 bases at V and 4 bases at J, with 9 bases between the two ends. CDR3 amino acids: CASFAEGANVLTF. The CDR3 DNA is TGTGCCAGCTTCGCGGAGGGGGCCAACGTCCTGACTTTC.